This T cell receptor (beta chain) was identified during a study of shared clonotypes between healthy human individuals. The wider study: A donor's plate count was three for CD4 naive and three for CD4 memory; CD8 naive had two and CD8 memory one. Study outcomes and limitations: Shared clonotypes across all four donors exceeded non-shared ones in generation probability.

In the original processing: Junction-only sequences produced by ImmunoSEQ had no quality scores, so filtering differed. Here immunoSEQ multiplex PCR was the method, and the copy in TCRdb shows in-frame clones only, minus some. The DNA gave D and trimming, while V, J and clone size come from that table. The sample consists of around 1.9 million clones, roughly 91% of them appearing once. Concerning this clone: Its antigen is unknown.

The CDR3 is 16 amino acids. Germline V gene data show CDR1 as WNHNN and CDR2 as SYGVQD (reference sequence). The germline V and J ends were trimmed by 3 bases and 2 bases, with 15 bases remaining between them. The naive CD8 fraction comprised CD45RO-negative cells positively selected for CCR7 and excluded terminally differentiated effector memory CD45RA+ cells. This sequence was found in a man between 18 and 29 years old in good health. Some clones in this sample may be carry-over from other donors' samples. The specimen was naive CD8+ T cells from PBMCs. The chain links TRBV10-1 to TRBJ2-3; D call uncertain. The CDR3 nucleotides are TGCGCCAGCAGTGATAATCGGCGGAAACCCACAGATACGCAGTATTTT. This gives the protein CASSDNRRKPTDTQYF.